This T cell receptor beta chain was identified during a study of CD8 T cells in ankylosing spondylitis. Broader study findings: Seemingly characteristic of ankylosing spondylitis blood was a TCR beta motif consisting of about 8 highly homologous variants. Reportedly, significant enrichment of disease-linked clones occurred in matched ankylosing spondylitis synovial fluid. Prior literature has documented some motif variants in synovial fluid and blood from reactive arthritis. Peripheral blood held disease-linked clones only at relatively low frequency, and these were CD8+.

The germline V gene encodes CDR1 DFQATT and CDR2 SNEGSKA (reference sequence). The CDR3 extends over 15 amino acids. J was trimmed by 4 bases and V by 1 base; bases with no gene match: 9. This clonotype has a handful of counts. Its cognate antigen is unknown. Construction of TCR beta libraries was performed using quantitative 5'-RACE with molecular barcodes. TCRdb called the 5' RACE reads again in MiXCR, with one record for every CDR3 protein. The sample records fewer than 450,000 distinct CDR3 sequences, roughly 17% being singletons. Sequencing used blood, either unsorted or a sorted T cell fraction (not recorded which). This sequence originates from a male donor with ankylosing spondylitis. The chain couples TRBV20-1 to TRBJ1-2; 7 positions agree with TRBD1. This CDR3 reads CSARVRDSSFYGYTF. The CDR3 DNA sequence: TGCAGTGCTAGAGTAAGGGACAGTTCGTTCTATGGCTACACCTTC.